Sequencing of this T cell receptor (beta chain) was carried out in a study of T cell responses to AZD1222 COVID-19 vaccine. This CDR3 comprises 15 residues. Whole-study results and caveats: Clonal diversity may have been underestimated, and the donors were mostly white British, with more females than males. At baseline, seropositivity was found in only a handful of AZD1222 recipients.

As to this clone: Antigen: not known.

The data were produced by immunoSEQ multiplex PCR, yet TCRdb's version contains in-frame clones alone and is incomplete. The sample shows around 110,000 clones, about 91% of them seen only once. The sequenced sample was peripheral blood, obtained 28 days after the second AZD1222 dose. This sequence joins TRBV21-1 and TRBJ2-1; TRBD2 is taken as the D call from the table, unchecked against the DNA. TRBV21-1 constitutes a pseudogene. This TCR derives from an adult who received the AZD1222 COVID-19 vaccine. This CDR3 reads CASSLHVSSYNEQFF. The DNA of the CDR3 is TGTGCCAGCAGCCTGCACGTTAGCTCCTACAATGAGCAGTTCTTC.